This TCR beta chain emerged from a study of metastatic and nonmetastatic thyroid tumors. Overall study: For malignant and benign thyroid patients, tumor or nodule tissue and blood were the sources whose repertoires were compared. Findings and limits, study-wide: Patients with malignant thyroid tumors reportedly had significantly higher TCR beta diversity than those with benign nodules, in blood and tumor.

No patient received treatment before thyroid surgery. CDR1 SEHNR and CDR2 FQNEAQ come from the germline V gene (reference sequence). The CDR3 is 16 amino acids. Trimming pared 3 bases from V and 0 bases from J, leaving 13 bases between. This clone was observed at least ten times. Its target is unknown. Using MiXCR, TCRdb reanalyzed the PCR reads. The table records about 35,000 clones, roughly a sixth of them present only once. The sequenced sample consisted of blood. This receptor was identified in a male donor with papillary thyroid cancer or a benign thyroid nodule (not recorded which). Some clones in this sample may be carry-over from other donors' samples. The chain employs TRBV7-9 and TRBJ2-3; a weak D match, TRBD1 (6 bases). CDR3 sequence reads: CASSFSPGTSTDTQYF. The DNA for the CDR3 is TGTGCCAGCAGCTTTAGTCCAGGGACAAGCACAGATACGCAGTATTTT.